This T cell receptor beta chain was sequenced in a study of blood T cell repertoires in COVID-19. Study as a whole: Researchers got acute and convalescent COVID-19 samples from the United States, Italy and Spain. Sources were T cells, B-cell-depleted T cells, or PBMCs; the material itself was cDNA or gDNA.

Per the study methods: For nucleated cells, counts were estimated from reference gene primer amplification. Generated by immunoSEQ multiplex PCR, the TCRdb table keeps only in-frame clones and is missing some. V and J calls and clone size come straight from that table; D and trimming were deduced from the DNA. The top ten hold more than 4.5% of the sample, which has 150,000 to 200,000 clones, around four fifths seen once. CDR3 length: 16 amino acids. V lost 0 bases to trimming and J lost 6 bases; unmatched junction nucleotides: 9. The germline CDR1 and CDR2 sequences are LGHDT and YNNKEL (reference sequence).

This rearrangement joins TRBV3-1 (or the pseudogene TRBV3-2) to TRBJ2-3; 7 bases match TRBD2. This sequence originates from a woman aged 25 to 45 with acute or convalescent COVID-19. The sample was peripheral blood. This chain's CDR3 is CASSQEGTIVADTQYF. The CDR3 DNA sequence: TGTGCCAGCAGCCAAGAAGGGACTATCGTCGCGGATACGCAGTATTTT.